These T cell receptor beta chains were read from a single sample in a study of CD8 T cells in Susac syndrome. Each CDR3 protein is one row after TCRdb ran MiXCR on the immunoSEQ multiplex PCR reads. The sample consists of roughly 200,000 distinct CDR3 sequences, about 95% of them appearing once. The sequencing sample was made of CD4+ T cells from PBMCs. These receptors were taken from a human donor in good health. Each CDR3 is given with its conserved first and last residue. The D gene is left open where the match is weak. Only some rows state a clone size, as once, few, many or a class for expanded clones.

>TRBJ2-1|TRBV7-3|NA|NA
CASSPDPSSYNEQFF
TGTGCCAGCAGCCCAGACCCGAGCTCCTACAATGAGCAGTTCTTC
>TRBJ1-1|TRBV12-3/TRBV12-4|NA|NA
CASSYNTNTEAFF
TGTGCCAGCAGTTATAACACAAACACTGAAGCTTTCTTT
>TRBJ2-1|TRBV27|NA|TRBD1
CASSLRRPGQGSNEQFF
TGTGCCAGCAGCCTCAGGCGACCGGGACAGGGCTCCAATGAGCAGTTCTTC
>TRBJ2-5|TRBV27|NA|NA
CASRRQGGLQETQYF
TGTGCCAGCAGACGGCAAGGCGGACTCCAAGAGACCCAGTACTTC
>TRBJ2-5|TRBV12-3/TRBV12-4|few|NA
CASSLEGETQYF
TGTGCCAGCAGTTTAGAGGGGGAGACCCAGTACTTC
>TRBJ1-5|TRBV28|NA|NA
CATVRVGEGPQHF
TGTGCCACCGTCAGGGTTGGGGAGGGACCCCAGCATTTT
>TRBJ2-7|TRBV7-9|NA|NA
CASSLPSHEQYF
TGTGCCAGCAGCCTCCCTAGCCACGAGCAGTACTTC
>TRBJ2-3|TRBV29-1|NA|NA
CSVGVVGTDTQYF
TGCAGCGTTGGCGTGGTCGGGACAGATACGCAGTATTTT
>TRBJ2-5|TRBV29-1|NA|NA
CSVSPRIETQYF
TGCAGCGTTTCCCCACGGATCGAGACCCAGTACTTC
>TRBJ2-1|TRBV11-3|NA|NA
CASSLGRDSEQFF
TGTGCCAGCAGCTTAGGCCGGGACTCAGAGCAGTTCTTC
>TRBJ2-1|TRBV3-1|NA|TRBD1
CASSTGTGHNEQFF
TGTGCCAGCAGTACCGGGACAGGGCACAATGAGCAGTTCTTC
>TRBJ2-7|TRBV28|NA|NA
CATRVHGFYEQYF
TGTGCCACCAGAGTTCACGGGTTCTACGAGCAGTACTTC
>TRBJ2-3|TRBV20-1|NA|TRBD1
CSASGGTASTDTQYF
TGCAGTGCTAGCGGTGGGACAGCAAGCACAGATACGCAGTATTTT
>TRBJ2-5|TRBV4-2|NA|TRBD1
CASSLGQGGTETQYF
TGTGCCAGCAGCCTCGGACAGGGGGGAACGGAGACCCAGTACTTC
>TRBJ2-2|TRBV2|NA|NA
CASRPGGALAGELFF
TGTGCCAGCAGACCGGGGGGCGCTTTGGCCGGGGAGCTGTTTTTT
>TRBJ2-7|TRBV11-2|NA|NA
CASSLGPGQYF
TGTGCCAGCAGCTTAGGCCCCGGGCAGTACTTC
>TRBJ1-1|TRBV6-5|NA|NA
CASSYSTEEAFF
TGTGCCAGCAGTTACTCGACAGAGGAAGCTTTCTTT
>TRBJ2-4|TRBV28|NA|NA
CASSLNSLLAKNIQYF
TGTGCCAGCAGTTTGAACAGCCTACTAGCCAAAAACATTCAGTACTTC
>TRBJ2-2|TRBV7-3|NA|NA
CASSPGFSNTGELFF
TGTGCCAGCAGCCCCGGTTTCTCGAACACCGGGGAGCTGTTTTTT
>TRBJ2-1|TRBV24-1|NA|TRBD1
CATSDAGTGSGNEQFF
TGTGCCACCAGTGACGCCGGGACAGGGAGTGGGAATGAGCAGTTCTTC
>TRBJ2-3|TRBV29-1|once|NA
CSVGLAVSSTDTQYF
TGCAGCGTTGGATTAGCGGTCTCTAGCACAGATACGCAGTATTTT
>TRBJ1-1|TRBV12-3/TRBV12-4|NA|TRBD1
CADGQGGTEAFF
TGTGCCGACGGACAGGGGGGCACTGAAGCTTTCTTT